This TCR beta chain was sequenced for a study of CD8+CD57+ T cells in acquired aplastic anemia. Study outcomes and limitations: Controls and patients did not differ significantly in CD8+ Simpson's diversity. A set of about 28 CD8+ CDR3 sequences was shared between patients and controls, and these sequences appeared highly expressed in patients.

The template used for profiling TCR beta VDJ and CDR3 was genomic DNA. TCRdb redid the calling of the reads with MiXCR, one entry per CDR3 protein. The sample comprises about 110,000 distinct CDR3 sequences, around 50% of which are singletons, and 25% to 35% rests with the top ten. Germline lookup yields CDR1 SQVTM and CDR2 ANQGSEA. The length of the CDR3 is 14 residues. As for this clonotype: As yet, its antigen is unknown. Sequence at one end of the junction differs from germline and may be a read error.

The J gene is TRBJ2-7, the V gene TRBV29-1; the match to TRBD1 covers 8 bases. The sample consisted of sorted CD4+, CD8+, or CD8+CD57+ T cells (not recorded which) from PBMCs. The sequence was collected from a human donor in good health, serving as a control. The CDR3 here is CSVAGTGELYEQCF. CDR3 DNA sequence: TGCAGCGTTGCTGGGACAGGAGAGCTCTACGAGCAGTGCTTC.